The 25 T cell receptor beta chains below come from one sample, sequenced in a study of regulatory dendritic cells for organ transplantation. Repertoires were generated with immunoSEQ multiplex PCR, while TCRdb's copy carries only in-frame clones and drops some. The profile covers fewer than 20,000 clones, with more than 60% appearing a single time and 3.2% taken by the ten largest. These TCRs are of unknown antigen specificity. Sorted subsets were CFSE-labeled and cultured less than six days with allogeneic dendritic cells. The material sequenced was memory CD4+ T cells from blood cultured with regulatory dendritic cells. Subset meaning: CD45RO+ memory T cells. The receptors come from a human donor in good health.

The CDR3 is CATSRGSRGQETQYF. The CDR3 coding sequence is TGTGCCACCAGCAGAGGTTCCCGGGGTCAAGAGACCCAGTACTTC. The chain carries TRBV15 and TRBJ2-5; D is possibly TRBD2 (5 bases). Germline assignment: CDR1 LNHNV and CDR2 YYDKDF (reference sequence). V was cut by 1 base and J by 2 bases, with 11 bases left in between. The CDR3 sequence is 15 residues long.

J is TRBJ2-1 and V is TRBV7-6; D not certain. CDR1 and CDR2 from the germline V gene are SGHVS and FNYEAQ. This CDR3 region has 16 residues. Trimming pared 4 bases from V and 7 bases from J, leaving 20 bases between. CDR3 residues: CASSSPFRNRRNEQFF. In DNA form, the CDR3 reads TGTGCCAGCAGCTCCCCCTTTAGGAACCGAAGGAATGAGCAGTTCTTC.

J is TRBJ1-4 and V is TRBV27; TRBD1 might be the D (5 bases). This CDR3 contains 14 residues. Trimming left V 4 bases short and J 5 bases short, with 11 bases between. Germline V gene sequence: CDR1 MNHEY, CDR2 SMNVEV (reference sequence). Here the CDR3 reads CASSSNRGNEKLFF. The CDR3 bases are TGTGCCAGCAGTTCTAACCGGGGGAATGAAAAACTGTTTTTT. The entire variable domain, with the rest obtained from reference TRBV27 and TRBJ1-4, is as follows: EAQVTQNPRYLITVTGKKLTVTCSQNMNHEYMSWYRQDPGLGLRQIYYSMNVEVTDKGDVPEGYKVSRKEKRNFPLILESPSPNQTSLYFCASSSNRGNEKLFFGSGTQLSVL.

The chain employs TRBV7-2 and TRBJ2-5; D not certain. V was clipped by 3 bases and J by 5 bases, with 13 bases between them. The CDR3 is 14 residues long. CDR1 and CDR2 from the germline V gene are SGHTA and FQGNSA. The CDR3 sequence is CASSFLARLETQYF. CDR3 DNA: TGTGCCAGCAGCTTCCTCGCGAGGTTGGAGACCCAGTACTTC.

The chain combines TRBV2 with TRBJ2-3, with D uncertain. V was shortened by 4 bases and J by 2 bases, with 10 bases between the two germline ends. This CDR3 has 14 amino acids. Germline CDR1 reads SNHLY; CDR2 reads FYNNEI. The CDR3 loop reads CASSVVLPTDTQYF. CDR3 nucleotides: TGTGCCAGCAGTGTAGTTCTCCCCACAGATACGCAGTATTTT.

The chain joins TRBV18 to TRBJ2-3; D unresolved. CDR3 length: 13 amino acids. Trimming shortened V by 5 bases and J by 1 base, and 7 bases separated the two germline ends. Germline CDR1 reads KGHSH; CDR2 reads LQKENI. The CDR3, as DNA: TGTGCCAGCTCAACCGACGGCACAGATACGCAGTATTTT. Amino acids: CASSTDGTDTQYF.

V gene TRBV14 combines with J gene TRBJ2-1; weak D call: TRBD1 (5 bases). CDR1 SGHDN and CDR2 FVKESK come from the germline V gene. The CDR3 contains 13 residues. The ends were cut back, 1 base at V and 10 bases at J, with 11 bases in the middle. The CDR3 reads CASSQARVGEQFF. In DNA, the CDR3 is TGTGCCAGCAGCCAAGCCAGGGTCGGCGAGCAGTTCTTC.

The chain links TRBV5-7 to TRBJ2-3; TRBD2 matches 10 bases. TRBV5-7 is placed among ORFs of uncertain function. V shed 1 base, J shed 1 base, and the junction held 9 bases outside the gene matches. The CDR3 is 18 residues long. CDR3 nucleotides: TGTGCCAGCAGCTTGAGGGCTGTGGGGACTAGCGGCACAGATACGCAGTATTTT. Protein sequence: CASSLRAVGTSGTDTQYF.

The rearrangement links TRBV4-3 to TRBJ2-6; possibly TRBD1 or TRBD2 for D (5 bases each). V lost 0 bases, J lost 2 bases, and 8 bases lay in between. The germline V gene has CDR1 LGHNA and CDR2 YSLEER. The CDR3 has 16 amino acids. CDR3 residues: CASSQDWGTGANVLTF. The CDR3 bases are TGCGCCAGCAGCCAAGATTGGGGGACTGGGGCCAACGTCCTGACTTTC.

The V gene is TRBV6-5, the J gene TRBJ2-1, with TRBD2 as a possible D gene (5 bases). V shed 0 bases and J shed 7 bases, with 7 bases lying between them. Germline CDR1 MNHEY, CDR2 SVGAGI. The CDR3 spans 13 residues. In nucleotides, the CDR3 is TGTGCCAGCAGTTACTCGAGGAGGAATGAGCAGTTCTTC. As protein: CASSYSRRNEQFF.

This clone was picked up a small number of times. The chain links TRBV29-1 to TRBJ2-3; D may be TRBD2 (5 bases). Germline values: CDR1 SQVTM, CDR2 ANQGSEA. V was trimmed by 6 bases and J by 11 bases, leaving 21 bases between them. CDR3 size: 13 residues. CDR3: CSVPRRVQIKQYF. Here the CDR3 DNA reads TGCAGCGTCCCCCGGCGGGTTCAAATTAAGCAGTATTTT.

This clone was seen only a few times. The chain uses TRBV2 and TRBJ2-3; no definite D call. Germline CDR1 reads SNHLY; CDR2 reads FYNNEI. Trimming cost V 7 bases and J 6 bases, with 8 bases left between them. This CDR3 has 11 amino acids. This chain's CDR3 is CASTGRDTQYF. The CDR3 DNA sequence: TGTGCCAGCACCGGCCGGGATACGCAGTATTTT. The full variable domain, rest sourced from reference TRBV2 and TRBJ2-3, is EPEVTQTPSHQVTQMGQEVILRCVPISNHLYFYWYRQILGQKVEFLVSFYNNEISEKSEIFDDQFSVERPDGSNFTLKIRSTKLEDSAMYFCASTGRDTQYFGPGTRLTVL.

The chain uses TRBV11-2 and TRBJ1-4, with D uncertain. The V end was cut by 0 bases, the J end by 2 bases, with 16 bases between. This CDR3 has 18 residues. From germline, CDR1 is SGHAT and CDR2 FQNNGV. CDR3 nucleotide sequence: TGTGCCAGCAGCTTAGATGTCGGGAGCTCGCGGACTAATGAAAAACTGTTTTTT. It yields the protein CASSLDVGSSRTNEKLFF. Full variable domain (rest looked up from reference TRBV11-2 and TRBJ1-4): EAGVAQSPRYKIIEKRQSVAFWCNPISGHATLYWYQQILGQGPKLLIQFQNNGVVDDSQLPKDRFSAERLKGVDSTLKIQPAKLEDSAVYLCASSLDVGSSRTNEKLFFGSGTQLSVL.

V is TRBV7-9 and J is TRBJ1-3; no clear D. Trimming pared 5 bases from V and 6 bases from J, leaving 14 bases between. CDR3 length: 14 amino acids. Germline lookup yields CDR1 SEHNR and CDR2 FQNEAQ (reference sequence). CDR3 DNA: TGTGCCAGCAGCCGTTCGGAGGTGGAAAACACCATATATTTT. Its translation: CASSRSEVENTIYF.

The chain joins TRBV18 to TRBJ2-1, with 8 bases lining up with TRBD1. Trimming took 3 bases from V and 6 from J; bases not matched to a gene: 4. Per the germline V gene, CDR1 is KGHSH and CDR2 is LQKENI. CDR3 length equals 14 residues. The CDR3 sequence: CASSPLGQGNEQFF. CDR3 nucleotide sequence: TGTGCCAGCTCACCCCTCGGACAGGGCAATGAGCAGTTCTTC. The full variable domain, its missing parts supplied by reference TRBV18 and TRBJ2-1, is NAGVMQNPRHLVRRRGQEARLRCSPMKGHSHVYWYRQLPEEGLKFMVYLQKENIIDESGMPKERFSAEFPKEGPSILRIQQVVRGDSAAYFCASSPLGQGNEQFFGPGTRLTVL.

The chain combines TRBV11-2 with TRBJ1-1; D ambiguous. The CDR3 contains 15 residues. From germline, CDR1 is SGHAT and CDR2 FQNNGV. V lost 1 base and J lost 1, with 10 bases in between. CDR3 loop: CASSLGFVWNTEAFF. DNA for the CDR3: TGTGCCAGCAGCTTAGGATTTGTGTGGAACACTGAAGCTTTCTTT.

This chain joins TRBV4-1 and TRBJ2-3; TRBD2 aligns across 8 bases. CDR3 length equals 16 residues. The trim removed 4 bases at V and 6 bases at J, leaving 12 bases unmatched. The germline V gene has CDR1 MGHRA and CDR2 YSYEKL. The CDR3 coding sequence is TGCGCCAGCAGCCCCGATGACGGGGGGGCCTGGGATACGCAGTATTTT. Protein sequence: CASSPDDGGAWDTQYF.

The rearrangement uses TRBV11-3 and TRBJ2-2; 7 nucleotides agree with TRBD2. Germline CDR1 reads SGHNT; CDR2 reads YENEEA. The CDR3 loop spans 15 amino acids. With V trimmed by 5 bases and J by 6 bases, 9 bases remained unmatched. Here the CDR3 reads CASSPTAGYAGELFF. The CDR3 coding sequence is TGTGCCAGCAGCCCCACAGCGGGGTATGCCGGGGAGCTGTTTTTT. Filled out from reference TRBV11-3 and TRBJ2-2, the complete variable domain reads EAGVVQSPRYKIIEKKQPVAFWCNPISGHNTLYWYLQNLGQGPELLIRYENEEAVDDSQLPKDRFSAERLKGVDSTLKIQPAELGDSAVYLCASSPTAGYAGELFFGEGSRLTVL.

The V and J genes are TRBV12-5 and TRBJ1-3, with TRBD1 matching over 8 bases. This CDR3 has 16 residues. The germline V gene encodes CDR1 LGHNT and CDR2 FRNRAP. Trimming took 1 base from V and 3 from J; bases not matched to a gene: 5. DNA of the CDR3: TGTGCTAGTGGTTTGGCAGGGGGCGCGGGTGGAAACACCATATATTTT. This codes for CASGLAGGAGGNTIYF. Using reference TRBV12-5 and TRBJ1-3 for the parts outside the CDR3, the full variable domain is DARVTQTPRHKVTEMGQEVTMRCQPILGHNTVFWYRQTMMQGLELLAYFRNRAPLDDSGMPKDRFSAEMPDATLATLKIQPSEPRDSAVYFCASGLAGGAGGNTIYFGEGSWLTVV.

CDR3 DNA sequence: TGCGCCAGCAGCCGCACCCTCGGGCAGGAGACCCAGTACTTC. This codes for CASSRTLGQETQYF. V is TRBV4-3 and J is TRBJ2-5; D is undetermined. Germline CDR1 is LGHNA and CDR2 is YSLEER. The V end lost 4 bases, the J end lost 5 bases, and 14 bases lay between the germline ends. The CDR3 contains 14 residues.

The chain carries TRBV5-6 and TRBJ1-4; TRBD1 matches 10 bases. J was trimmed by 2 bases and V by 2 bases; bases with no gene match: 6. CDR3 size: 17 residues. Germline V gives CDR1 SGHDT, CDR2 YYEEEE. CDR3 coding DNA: TGTGCCAGCAGCTTAGGACAGGGGGTGAGGACTAATGAAAAACTGTTTTTT. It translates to CASSLGQGVRTNEKLFF.

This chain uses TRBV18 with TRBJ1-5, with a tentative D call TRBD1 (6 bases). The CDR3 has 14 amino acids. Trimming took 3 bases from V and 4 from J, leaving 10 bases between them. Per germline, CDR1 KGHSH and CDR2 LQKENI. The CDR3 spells CASSPGQTNQPQHF. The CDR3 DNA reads TGTGCCAGCTCACCCGGACAGACTAATCAGCCCCAGCATTTT. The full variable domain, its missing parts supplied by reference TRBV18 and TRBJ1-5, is NAGVMQNPRHLVRRRGQEARLRCSPMKGHSHVYWYRQLPEEGLKFMVYLQKENIIDESGMPKERFSAEFPKEGPSILRIQQVVRGDSAAYFCASSPGQTNQPQHFGDGTRLSIL.

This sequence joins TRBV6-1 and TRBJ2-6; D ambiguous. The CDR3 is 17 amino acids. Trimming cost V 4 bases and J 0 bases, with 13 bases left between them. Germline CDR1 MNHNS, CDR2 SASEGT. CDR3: CASSGQSRPSGANVLTF. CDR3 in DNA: TGTGCCAGCAGTGGACAAAGTCGTCCCTCTGGGGCCAACGTCCTGACTTTC.

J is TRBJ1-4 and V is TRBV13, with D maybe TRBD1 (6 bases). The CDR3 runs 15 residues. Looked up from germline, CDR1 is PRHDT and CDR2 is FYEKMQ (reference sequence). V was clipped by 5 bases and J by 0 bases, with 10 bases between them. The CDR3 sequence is CASSARTATNEKLFF. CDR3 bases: TGTGCCAGCAGCGCCCGGACAGCAACTAATGAAAAACTGTTTTTT. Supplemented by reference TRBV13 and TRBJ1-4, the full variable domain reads AAGVIQSPRHLIKEKRETATLKCYPIPRHDTVYWYQQGPGQDPQFLISFYEKMQSDKGSIPDRFSAQQFSDYHSELNMSSLELGDSALYFCASSARTATNEKLFFGSGTQLSVL.

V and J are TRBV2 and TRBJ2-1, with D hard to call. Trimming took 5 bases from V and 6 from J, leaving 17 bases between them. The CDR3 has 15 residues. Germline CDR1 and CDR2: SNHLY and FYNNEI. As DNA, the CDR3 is TGTGCCAGCAGTTCCGACCACGACTGGGCCAATGAGCAGTTCTTC. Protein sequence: CASSSDHDWANEQFF.